This TCR beta chain comes out of a study of Ad26.COV2.S vaccination and SARS-CoV-2 variants. As for the study in general: Participants got Ad26.COV2.S intramuscularly, once or twice 56 days apart.

The protocol was immunoSEQ multiplex PCR, while the TCRdb copy is restricted to in-frame clones and leaves out a portion. The sample carries 500,000 or so clones, 89% recorded once. The CDR3 spans 15 residues. Deletions cut 5 bases from V and 4 bases from J, with 18 bases between. Germline lookup yields CDR1 SGHRS and CDR2 YFSETQ. About this clone itself: Antigen: not known.

The treatment is: roughly 18 received Ad26.COV2.S at low or high dose, single or two shots; about 5 received placebo; per-sample allocation not given. The study sampled participants on day 63 after the first vaccine or placebo injection. Boston supplied an adult donor aged 18-55 years. It was Wuhan-strain SARS-CoV-2 spike that the Ad26 vaccine vector expressed. Points from the study as a whole: People given the vaccine had a wider spike-specific TCR breadth than placebo recipients did.

This sequence originates from a person aged 18 to 59 who received the Ad26.COV2.S COVID-19 vaccine or a placebo. The chain uses TRBV5-1 and TRBJ2-5; TRBD1 or TRBD2 may be the D gene (5 bases each). Sequenced material: peripheral blood, taken in a trial of Ad26.COV2.S vaccine versus placebo. CDR3 coding DNA: TGCGCCAGCAGTTCCCGGGGCACTGAGGGAGAGACCCAGTACTTC. The encoded protein is CASSSRGTEGETQYF.